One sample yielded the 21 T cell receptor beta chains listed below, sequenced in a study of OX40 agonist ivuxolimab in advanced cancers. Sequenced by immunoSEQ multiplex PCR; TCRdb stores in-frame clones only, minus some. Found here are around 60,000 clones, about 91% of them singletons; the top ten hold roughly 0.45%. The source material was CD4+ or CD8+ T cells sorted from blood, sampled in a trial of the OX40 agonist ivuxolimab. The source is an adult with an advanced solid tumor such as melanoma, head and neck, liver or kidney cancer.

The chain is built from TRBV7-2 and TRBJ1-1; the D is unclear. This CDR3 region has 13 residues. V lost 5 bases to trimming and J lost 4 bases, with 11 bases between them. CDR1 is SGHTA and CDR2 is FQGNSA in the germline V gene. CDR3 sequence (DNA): TGTGCCAGCAGCGCCGGGATGGGCACTGAAGCTTTCTTT. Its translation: CASSAGMGTEAFF.

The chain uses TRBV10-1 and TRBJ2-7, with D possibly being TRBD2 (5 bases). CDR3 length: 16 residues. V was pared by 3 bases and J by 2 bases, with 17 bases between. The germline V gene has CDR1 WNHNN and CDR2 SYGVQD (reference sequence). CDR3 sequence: CASSDGVQAGTYEQYF. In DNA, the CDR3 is TGCGCCAGCAGTGACGGGGTGCAGGCCGGAACCTACGAGCAGTACTTC.

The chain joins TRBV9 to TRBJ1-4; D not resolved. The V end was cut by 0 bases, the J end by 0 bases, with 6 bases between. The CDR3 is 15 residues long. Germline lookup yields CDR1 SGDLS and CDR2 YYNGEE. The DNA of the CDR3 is TGTGCCAGCAGCGTAGGGGGTACAACTAATGAAAAACTGTTTTTT. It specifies CASSVGGTTNEKLFF. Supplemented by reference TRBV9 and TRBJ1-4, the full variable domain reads DSGVTQTPKHLITATGQRVTLRCSPRSGDLSVYWYQQSLDQGLQFLIQYYNGEERAKGNILERFSAQQFPDLHSELNLSSLELGDSALYFCASSVGGTTNEKLFFGSGTQLSVL.

The CDR3 region is CATSRPGQGTLGGETQYF. As DNA, the CDR3 is TGTGCCACCAGCAGACCAGGACAGGGCACCTTGGGGGGAGAGACCCAGTACTTC. The V gene is TRBV15, the J gene TRBJ2-5; 8 positions agree with TRBD1. In germline, CDR1 is LNHNV, CDR2 YYDKDF (reference sequence). Trimming took 2 bases from V and 4 from J; bases not matched to a gene: 15. CDR3 length: 18 residues.

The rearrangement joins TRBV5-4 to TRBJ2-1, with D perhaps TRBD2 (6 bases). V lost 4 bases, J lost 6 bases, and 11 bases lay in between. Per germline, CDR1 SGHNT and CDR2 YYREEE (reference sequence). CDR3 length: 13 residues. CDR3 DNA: TGTGCCAGCAGCCTCAGGGACTCCAATGAGCAGTTCTTC. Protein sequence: CASSLRDSNEQFF.

CDR3 DNA sequence: TGCAGCGTTGGTCCTCACCTCAGGCGCGGAGAGACCCAGTACTTC. Protein sequence: CSVGPHLRRGETQYF. The rearrangement uses TRBV29-1 and TRBJ2-5, with no clear D. The CDR3 covers 15 residues. Germline loops: CDR1 SQVTM, CDR2 ANQGSEA. Between the trimmed V and J ends, which lost 4 bases and 4 bases, there was a span of 19 bases.

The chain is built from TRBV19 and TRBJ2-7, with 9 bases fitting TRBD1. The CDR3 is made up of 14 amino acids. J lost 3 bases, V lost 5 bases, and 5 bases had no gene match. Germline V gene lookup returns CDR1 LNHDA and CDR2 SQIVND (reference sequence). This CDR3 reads CASSDGTGIYEQYF. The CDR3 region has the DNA TGTGCCAGTAGTGACGGGACAGGGATCTACGAGCAGTACTTC.

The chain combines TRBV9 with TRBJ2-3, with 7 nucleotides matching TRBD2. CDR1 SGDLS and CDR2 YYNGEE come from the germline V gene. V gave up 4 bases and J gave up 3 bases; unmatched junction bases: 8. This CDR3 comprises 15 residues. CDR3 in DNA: TGTGCCAGCAGCCCTAAGGGAGGGCTTACAGATACGCAGTATTTT. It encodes CASSPKGGLTDTQYF.

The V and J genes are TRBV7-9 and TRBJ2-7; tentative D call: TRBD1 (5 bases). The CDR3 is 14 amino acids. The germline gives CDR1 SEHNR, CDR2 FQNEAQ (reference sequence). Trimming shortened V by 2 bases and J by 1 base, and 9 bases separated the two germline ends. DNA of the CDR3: TGTGCCAGCAGCTTATCACCAGGGTCCTACGAGCAGTACTTC. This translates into CASSLSPGSYEQYF.

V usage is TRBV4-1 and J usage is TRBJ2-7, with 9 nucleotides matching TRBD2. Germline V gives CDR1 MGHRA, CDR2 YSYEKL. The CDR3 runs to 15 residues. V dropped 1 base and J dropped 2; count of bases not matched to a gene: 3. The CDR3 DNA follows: TGCGCCAGCAGCCAAGGAGCGGGAGGACCCTACGAGCAGTACTTC. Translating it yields CASSQGAGGPYEQYF.

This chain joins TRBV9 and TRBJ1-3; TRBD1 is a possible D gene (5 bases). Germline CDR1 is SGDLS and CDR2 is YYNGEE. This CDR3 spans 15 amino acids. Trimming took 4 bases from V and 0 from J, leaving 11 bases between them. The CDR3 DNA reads TGTGCCAGCAGCCCACCAGGGTTCTCTGGAAACACCATATATTTT. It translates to CASSPPGFSGNTIYF. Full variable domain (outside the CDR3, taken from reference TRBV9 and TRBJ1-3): DSGVTQTPKHLITATGQRVTLRCSPRSGDLSVYWYQQSLDQGLQFLIQYYNGEERAKGNILERFSAQQFPDLHSELNLSSLELGDSALYFCASSPPGFSGNTIYFGEGSWLTVV.

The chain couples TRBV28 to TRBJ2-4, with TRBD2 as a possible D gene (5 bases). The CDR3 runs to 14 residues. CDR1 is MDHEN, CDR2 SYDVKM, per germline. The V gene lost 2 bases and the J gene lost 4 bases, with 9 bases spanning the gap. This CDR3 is CASSLRGSKNIQYF. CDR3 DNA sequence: TGTGCCAGCAGTTTACGGGGTAGTAAAAACATTCAGTACTTC.

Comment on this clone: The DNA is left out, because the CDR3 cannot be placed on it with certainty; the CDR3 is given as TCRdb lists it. CDR3 region: CASSTSTGVTGELFF. The J gene is TRBJ2-2, the V gene TRBV6-5; the table assigns TRBD1, which was not confirmed against the DNA. The CDR3 is made up of 15 amino acids, end residues included. The V gene's germline CDR1 is MNHEY and CDR2 SVGAGI.

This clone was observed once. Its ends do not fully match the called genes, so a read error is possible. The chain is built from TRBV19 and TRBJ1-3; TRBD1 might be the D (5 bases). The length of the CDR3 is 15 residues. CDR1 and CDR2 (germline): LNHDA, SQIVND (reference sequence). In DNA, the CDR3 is TGTGCCAGTACTTGGGACTCCGTCTCTGGAAACATCATATATTTT. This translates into CASTWDSVSGNIIYF.

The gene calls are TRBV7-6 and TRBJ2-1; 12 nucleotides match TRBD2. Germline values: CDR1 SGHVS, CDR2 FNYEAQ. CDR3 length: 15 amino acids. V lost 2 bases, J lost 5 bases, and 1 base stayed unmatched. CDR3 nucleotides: TGTGCCAGCAGCTTAACTAGCGGGGGGAACAATGAGCAGTTCTTC. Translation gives CASSLTSGGNNEQFF.

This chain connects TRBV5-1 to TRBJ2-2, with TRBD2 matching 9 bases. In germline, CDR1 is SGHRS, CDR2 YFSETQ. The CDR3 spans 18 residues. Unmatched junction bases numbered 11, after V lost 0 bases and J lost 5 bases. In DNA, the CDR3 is TGCGCCAGCAGCTTGGTCTTGGCGGGAGGGCCGAGTACCGGGGAGCTGTTTTTT. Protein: CASSLVLAGGPSTGELFF.

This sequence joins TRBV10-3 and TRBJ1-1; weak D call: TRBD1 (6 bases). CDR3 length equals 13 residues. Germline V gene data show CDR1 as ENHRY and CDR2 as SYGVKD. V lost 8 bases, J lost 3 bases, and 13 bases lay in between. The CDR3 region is CAIGRDTDTEAFF. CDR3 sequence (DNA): TGTGCCATCGGGAGGGACACGGACACTGAAGCTTTCTTT.

For the CDR3, the DNA is TGTGCTAGTGGCCTTTGGGCTAGCGGGACACAGTACTTC. This sequence encodes CASGLWASGTQYF. The chain combines TRBV12-5 with TRBJ2-7, with 9 bases identical to TRBD2. V shed 6 bases, J shed 10 bases, and the junction held 10 bases outside the gene matches. The CDR3 loop spans 13 amino acids. Germline CDR1 and CDR2: LGHNT and FRNRAP.

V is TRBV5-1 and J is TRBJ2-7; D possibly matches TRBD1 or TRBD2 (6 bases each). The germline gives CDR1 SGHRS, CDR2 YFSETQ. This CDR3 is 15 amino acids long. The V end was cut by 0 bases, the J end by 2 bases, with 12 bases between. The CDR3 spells CASSLEGGSAYEQYF. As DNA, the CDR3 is TGCGCCAGCAGCTTGGAAGGGGGGAGTGCCTACGAGCAGTACTTC.

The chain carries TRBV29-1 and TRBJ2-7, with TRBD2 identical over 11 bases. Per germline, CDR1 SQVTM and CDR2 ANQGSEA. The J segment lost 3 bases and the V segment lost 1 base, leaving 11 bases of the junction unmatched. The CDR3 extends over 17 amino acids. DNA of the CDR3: TGCAGCGTTGAAGGATCTAGCGGGAGGCCTCATAACTACGAGCAGTACTTC. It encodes CSVEGSSGRPHNYEQYF.

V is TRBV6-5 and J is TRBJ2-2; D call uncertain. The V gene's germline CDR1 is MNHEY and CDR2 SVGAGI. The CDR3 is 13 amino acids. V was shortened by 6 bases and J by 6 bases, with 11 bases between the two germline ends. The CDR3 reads CASSSNNPGELFF. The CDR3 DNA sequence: TGTGCCAGCAGCTCAAATAACCCCGGGGAGCTGTTTTTT.